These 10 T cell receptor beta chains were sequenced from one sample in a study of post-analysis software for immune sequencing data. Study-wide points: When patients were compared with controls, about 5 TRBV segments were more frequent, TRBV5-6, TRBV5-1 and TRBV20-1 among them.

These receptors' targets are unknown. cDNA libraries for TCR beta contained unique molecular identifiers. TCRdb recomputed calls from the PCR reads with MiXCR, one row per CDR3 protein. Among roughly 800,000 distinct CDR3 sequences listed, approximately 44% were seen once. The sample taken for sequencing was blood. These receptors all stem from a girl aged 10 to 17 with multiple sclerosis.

Written as DNA, the CDR3 is TGTGCCAGCAGCTTAAAGCCCGGACTAGCGGGTGGCAATGAGCAGTTCTTC. This encodes CASSLKPGLAGGNEQFF. The genes are TRBV7-3 and TRBJ2-1, with 11 nucleotides matching TRBD2. The CDR3 length is 17 residues. The trim removed 1 base at V and 6 bases at J, leaving 8 bases unmatched. The V gene's germline CDR1 is SGHTA and CDR2 FQGTGA. The full variable domain, its missing parts supplied by reference TRBV7-3 and TRBJ2-1, is GAGVSQTPSNKVTEKGKYVELRCDPISGHTALYWYRQSLGQGPEFLIYFQGTGAADDSGLPNDRFFAVRPEGSVSTLKIQRTERGDSAVYLCASSLKPGLAGGNEQFFGPGTRLTVL.

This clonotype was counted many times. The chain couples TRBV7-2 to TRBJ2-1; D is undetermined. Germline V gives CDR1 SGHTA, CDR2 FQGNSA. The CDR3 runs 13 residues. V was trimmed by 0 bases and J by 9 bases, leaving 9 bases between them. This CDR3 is CASSLAIVGEQFF. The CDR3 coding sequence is TGTGCCAGCAGCTTAGCTATTGTAGGTGAGCAGTTCTTC.

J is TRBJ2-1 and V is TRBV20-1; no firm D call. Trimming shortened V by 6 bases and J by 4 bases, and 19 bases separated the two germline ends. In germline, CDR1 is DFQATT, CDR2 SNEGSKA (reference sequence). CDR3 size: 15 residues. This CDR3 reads CSAPNSATNYNEQFF. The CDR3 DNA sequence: TGCAGTGCGCCGAATAGTGCCACAAATTACAATGAGCAGTTCTTC.

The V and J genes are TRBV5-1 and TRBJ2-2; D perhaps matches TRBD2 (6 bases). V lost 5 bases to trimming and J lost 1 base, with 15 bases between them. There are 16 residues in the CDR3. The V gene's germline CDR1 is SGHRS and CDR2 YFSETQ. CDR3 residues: CASSINQGLNTGELFF. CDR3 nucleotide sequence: TGCGCCAGCAGTATAAATCAGGGACTGAACACCGGGGAGCTGTTTTTT.

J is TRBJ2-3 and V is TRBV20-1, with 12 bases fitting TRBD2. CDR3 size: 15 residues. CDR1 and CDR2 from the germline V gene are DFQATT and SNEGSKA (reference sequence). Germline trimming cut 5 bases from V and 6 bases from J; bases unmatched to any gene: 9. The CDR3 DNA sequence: TGCAGTGCTTTTGGACTAGCGGGATTTTCGGATACGCAGTATTTT. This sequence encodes CSAFGLAGFSDTQYF.

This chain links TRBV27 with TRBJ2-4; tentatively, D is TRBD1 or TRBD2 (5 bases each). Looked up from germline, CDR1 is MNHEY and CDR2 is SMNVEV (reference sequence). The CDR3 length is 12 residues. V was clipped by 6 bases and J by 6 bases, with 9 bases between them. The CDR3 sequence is CASSPGTNIQYF. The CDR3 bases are TGTGCCAGCAGCCCCGGGACAAACATTCAGTACTTC.

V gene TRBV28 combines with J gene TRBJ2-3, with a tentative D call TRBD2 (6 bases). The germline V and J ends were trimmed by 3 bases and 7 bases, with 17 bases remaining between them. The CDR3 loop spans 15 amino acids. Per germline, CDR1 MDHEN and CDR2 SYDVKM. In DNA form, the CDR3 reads TGTGCCAGCAGTTTTGGGGGGAGGAGCCTCAATACGCAGTATTTT. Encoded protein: CASSFGGRSLNTQYF.

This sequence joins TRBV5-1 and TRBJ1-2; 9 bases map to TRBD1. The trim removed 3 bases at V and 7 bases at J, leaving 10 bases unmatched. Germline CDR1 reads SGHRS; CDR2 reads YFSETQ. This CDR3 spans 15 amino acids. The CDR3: CASSSGTGNLGGYTF. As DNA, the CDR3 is TGCGCCAGCAGCTCGGGGACAGGGAATCTAGGTGGCTACACCTTC.

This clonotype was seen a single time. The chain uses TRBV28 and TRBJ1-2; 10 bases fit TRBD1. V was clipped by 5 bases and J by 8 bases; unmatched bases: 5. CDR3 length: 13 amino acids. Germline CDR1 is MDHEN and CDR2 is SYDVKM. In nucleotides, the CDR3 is TGTGCCAGCAGTGGGACAGGGGAAGGCGGCTACACCTTC. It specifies CASSGTGEGGYTF.

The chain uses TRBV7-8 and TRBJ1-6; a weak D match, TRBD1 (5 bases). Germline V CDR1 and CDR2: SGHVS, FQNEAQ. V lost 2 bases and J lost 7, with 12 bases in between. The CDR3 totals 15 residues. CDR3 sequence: CASSLRRDGNSPLHF. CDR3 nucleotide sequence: TGTGCCAGCAGCTTACGAAGGGACGGAAATTCACCCCTCCACTTT.